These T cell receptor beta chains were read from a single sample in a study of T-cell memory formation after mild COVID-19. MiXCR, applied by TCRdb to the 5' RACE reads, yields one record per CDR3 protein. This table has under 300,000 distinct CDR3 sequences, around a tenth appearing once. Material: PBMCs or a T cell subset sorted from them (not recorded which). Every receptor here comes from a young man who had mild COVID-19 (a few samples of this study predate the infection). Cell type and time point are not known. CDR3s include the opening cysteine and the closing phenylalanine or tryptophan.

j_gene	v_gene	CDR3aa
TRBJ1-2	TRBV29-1	CSVESNVQGQGYGYTF
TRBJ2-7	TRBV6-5	CASSYYRGLGYEQYF
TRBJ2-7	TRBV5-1	CASGDSSYEQYF
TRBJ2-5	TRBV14	CASSQGNLPGGEETQYF
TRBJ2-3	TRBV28	CASSLFRTDTQYF
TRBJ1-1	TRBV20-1	CSARSTGKGEAFF
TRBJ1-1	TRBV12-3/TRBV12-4	CASLHVGENTEAFF
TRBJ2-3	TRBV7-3	CASSLDKATGHTQYF
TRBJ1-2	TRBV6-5	CASRLGVADYGYTF
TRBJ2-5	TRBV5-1	CASSLTTTARETQYF
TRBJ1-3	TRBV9	CASSVAAGGSSGNTIYF
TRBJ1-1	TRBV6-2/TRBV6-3	CASRGGPEAFF
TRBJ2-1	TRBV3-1	CASTDLAGGYNEQFF
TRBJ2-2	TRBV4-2	CASSHSGGGHTGELFF
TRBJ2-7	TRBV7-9	CASSPTRGSYEQYF
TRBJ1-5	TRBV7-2	CASSLGGTGNQPQHF
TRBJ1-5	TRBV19	CASSIKGPAGGLSNQPQHF
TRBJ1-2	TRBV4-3	CASSPRTGNYGYTF
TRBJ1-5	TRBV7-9	CASSPGSGSNQPQHF
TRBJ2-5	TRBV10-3	CAISETSSGGETQYF
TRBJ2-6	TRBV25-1	CASSSLLASGANVLTF
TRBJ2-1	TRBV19	CASSNGGGYNEQFF
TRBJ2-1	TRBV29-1	CSVRAKTGSNNEQFF
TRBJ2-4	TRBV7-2	CASSPGGGANIQYF
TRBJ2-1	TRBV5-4	CASSLRLAGHNEQFF
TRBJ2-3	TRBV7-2	CASSTDHTQYF
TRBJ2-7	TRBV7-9	CASSSGGSVYEQYF
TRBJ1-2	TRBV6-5	CASTEGDGTHGYTF
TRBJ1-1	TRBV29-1	CSVERQDTEAFF
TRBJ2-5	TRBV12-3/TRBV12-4	CASSSLLRGESQYF
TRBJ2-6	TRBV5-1	CASSGRGPGANVLTF
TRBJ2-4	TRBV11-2	CASRRTEGWGNIQYF
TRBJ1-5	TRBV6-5	CASSYSFPPGGNQPQHF
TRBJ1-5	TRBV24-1	CATSEAGWDQPQHF
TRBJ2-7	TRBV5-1	CASSPAGARRDYEQYF
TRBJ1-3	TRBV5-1	CASSFGTQFSGNTIYF
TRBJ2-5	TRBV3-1	CASSQGTAEYF
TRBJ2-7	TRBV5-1	CASSLALQGASYEQYF
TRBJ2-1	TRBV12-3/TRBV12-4	CASTSTVAGGAGNEQFF
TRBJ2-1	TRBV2	CASSAGELYNEQFF
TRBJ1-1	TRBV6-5	CASTRGGQGGTEAFF
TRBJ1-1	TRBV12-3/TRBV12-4	CASRARQGGNTEAFF
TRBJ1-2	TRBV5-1	CASRPRSFRGYTF
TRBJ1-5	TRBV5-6	CASSLAQGAKGSLPQHF
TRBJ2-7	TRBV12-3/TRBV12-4	CASSLTRYYEQYF
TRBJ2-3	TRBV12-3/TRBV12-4	CASSFPVTGGRTDTQYF
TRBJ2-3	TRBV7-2	CASSFQLAGLTRLGTDTQYF
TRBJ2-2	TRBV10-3	CAISVDRTSNTGELFF
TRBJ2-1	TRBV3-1	CASSHPGGLANEQFF
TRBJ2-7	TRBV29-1	CSVGPLSGAYEQYF